This T cell receptor beta chain appears in the sequencing data of a study of yellow fever vaccine responses in identical twins. CDR1 is SGHDN, CDR2 FVKESK, per germline. V gave up 0 bases and J gave up 5 bases; unmatched junction bases: 9. The CDR3 totals 18 residues. TCRdb re-called the RT-PCR reads through MiXCR, storing one row per CDR3 protein. The sample holds tens of thousands of distinct CDR3 sequences, about three quarters seen once. The specimen comprised T cells from blood (PBMCs), unsorted or a sorted subset (not recorded which), sampled before or after yellow fever vaccination (not recorded which). The chain uses TRBV14 and TRBJ2-1; 11 bases fit TRBD2. This receptor was obtained from a woman aged 18-29 years who received the yellow fever vaccine. The CDR3 nucleotides read TGTGCCAGCAGCCAAGACCCAATTCTAGCGGGAGGTGACAATGAGCAGTTCTTC. Translation gives CASSQDPILAGGDNEQFF.